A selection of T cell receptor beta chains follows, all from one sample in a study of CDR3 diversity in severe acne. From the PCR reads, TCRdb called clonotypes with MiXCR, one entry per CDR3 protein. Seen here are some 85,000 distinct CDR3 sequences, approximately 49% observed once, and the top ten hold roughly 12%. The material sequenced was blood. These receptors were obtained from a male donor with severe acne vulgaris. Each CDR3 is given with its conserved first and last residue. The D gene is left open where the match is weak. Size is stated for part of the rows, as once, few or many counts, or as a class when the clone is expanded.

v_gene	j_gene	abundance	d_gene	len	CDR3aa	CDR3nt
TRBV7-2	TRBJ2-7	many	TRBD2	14	CASSSTSGGLEQYF	TGTGCCAGCAGCTCGACTAGCGGGGGGCTCGAGCAGTACTTC
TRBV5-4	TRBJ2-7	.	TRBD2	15	CASSTGTSGYDEQYF	TGTGCCAGCAGCACCGGGACTAGCGGGTACGACGAGCAGTACTTC
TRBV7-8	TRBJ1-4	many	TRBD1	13	CASSQDRLEKLFF	TGTGCCAGCAGCCAGGACAGGCTGGAAAAACTGTTTTTT
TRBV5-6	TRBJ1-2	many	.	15	CASSKGTDYRSGYTF	TGTGCCAGCAGCAAAGGGACGGACTATCGGTCGGGCTACACCTTC
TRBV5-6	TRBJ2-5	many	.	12	CASSLEGETQYF	TGTGCCAGCAGCTTAGAGGGCGAGACCCAGTACTTC
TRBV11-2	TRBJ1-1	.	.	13	CASSVHSNTEAFF	TGTGCCAGCAGCGTCCACTCGAACACTGAAGCTTTCTTT
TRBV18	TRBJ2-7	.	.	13	CASSPPSSYEQYF	TGTGCCAGCTCACCACCGAGCTCCTACGAGCAGTACTTC
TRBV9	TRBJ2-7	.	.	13	CASSLGGVGEQYF	TGTGCCAGCAGCTTAGGTGGGGTCGGGGAGCAGTACTTC
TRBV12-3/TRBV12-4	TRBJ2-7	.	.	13	CASSLAQSYEQYF	TGTGCCAGCAGTTTAGCCCAGTCCTACGAGCAGTACTTC
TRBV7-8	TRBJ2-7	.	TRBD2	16	CASSLLTSGGSYEQYF	TGTGCCAGCAGCTTATTGACTAGCGGGGGCTCCTACGAGCAGTACTTC
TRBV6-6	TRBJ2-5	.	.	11	CASTDGEAQYF	TGTGCCAGCACGGACGGGGAGGCCCAGTACTTC
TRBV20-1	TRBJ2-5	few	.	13	CSATPRGGETQYF	TGCAGTGCTACCCCCAGGGGCGGGGAGACCCAGTACTTC
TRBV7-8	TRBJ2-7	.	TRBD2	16	CASSGQGSGRAVEQYF	TGTGCCAGCAGCGGCCAGGGTAGCGGGAGGGCGGTGGAGCAGTACTTC
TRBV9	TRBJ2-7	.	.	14	CASSLEDKSYEQYF	TGTGCCAGCAGCTTAGAAGACAAATCCTACGAGCAGTACTTC
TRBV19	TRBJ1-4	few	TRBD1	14	CASSTGTGKEKLFF	TGTGCCAGTAGTACCGGGACAGGGAAAGAAAAACTGTTTTTT
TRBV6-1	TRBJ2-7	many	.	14	CASSETAPLYEQYF	TGTGCCAGCAGTGAGACGGCTCCACTTTACGAGCAGTACTTC
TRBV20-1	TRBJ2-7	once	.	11	CSATPSAEQYF	TGCAGTGCTACCCCGTCGGCCGAGCAGTACTTC
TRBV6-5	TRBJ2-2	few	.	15	CASSPWRRTTGELFF	TGTGCCAGCAGCCCTTGGCGGAGAACCACCGGGGAGCTGTTTTTT
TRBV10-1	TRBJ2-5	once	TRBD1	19	CASSESGQTGSVSGETQYF	TGCGCCAGCAGTGAGTCCGGACAGACAGGGAGTGTGAGTGGAGAGACCCAGTACTTC
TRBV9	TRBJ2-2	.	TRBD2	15	CASSVGAGDTGELFF	TGTGCCAGCAGCGTAGGAGCGGGGGACACCGGGGAGCTGTTTTTT
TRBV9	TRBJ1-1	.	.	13	CASSQARGTEAFF	TGTGCCAGCAGCCAAGCTCGTGGCACTGAAGCTTTCTTT
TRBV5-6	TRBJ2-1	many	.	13	CASSGLTHHEQFF	TGTGCCAGCAGCGGGTTGACCCATCATGAGCAGTTCTTC
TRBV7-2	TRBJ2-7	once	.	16	CASSRSGGPNTGELYF	TGTGCCAGCAGCCGGAGTGGCGGGCCTAACACCGGGGAGCTGTACTTC
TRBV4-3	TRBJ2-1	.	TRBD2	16	CASSLWVAGANNEQFF	TGCGCCAGCAGCCTCTGGGTAGCGGGAGCTAACAATGAGCAGTTCTTC